Each of the 26 T cell receptor beta chains below was sequenced from the same sample in a study of technical replicates of blood from a few donors. This table comes from immunoSEQ multiplex PCR, and its TCRdb copy is limited to in-frame clones, with some not included. The sample records approximately 81,000 clones, 75% to 85% being singletons. The sequenced sample was PBMCs. The receptors were gathered from a human donor in good health. Some clones in this sample may be carry-over from other donors' samples.

V gene TRBV27 combines with J gene TRBJ1-2, with a tentative D call TRBD1 (5 bases). This CDR3 region has 13 residues. V lost 3 bases and J lost 5, with 10 bases in between. Germline CDR1 reads MNHEY; CDR2 reads SMNVEV (reference sequence). The CDR3 sequence is CASSFPQGYGYTF. Written as DNA, the CDR3 is TGTGCCAGCAGTTTTCCCCAGGGTTATGGCTACACCTTC.

The chain recombines TRBV19 with TRBJ2-1; a possible D gene is TRBD2 (6 bases). V lost 6 bases, J lost 4 bases, and 13 bases lay in between. Germline values: CDR1 LNHDA, CDR2 SQIVND (reference sequence). The CDR3 loop spans 14 amino acids. CDR3: CASRPAGRYNEQFF. For the CDR3, the DNA is TGTGCCAGTAGACCAGCGGGCCGATACAATGAGCAGTTCTTC. Based on the CDR3 plus reference TRBV19 and TRBJ2-1, the full variable domain is DGGITQSPKYLFRKEGQNVTLSCEQNLNHDAMYWYRQDPGQGLRLIYYSQIVNDFQKGDIAEGYSVSREKKESFPLTVTSAQKNPTAFYLCASRPAGRYNEQFFGPGTRLTVL.

CDR3 amino acids: CSAPGRASQETQYF. The CDR3 bases are TGCAGCGCCCCTGGGAGAGCCTCGCAAGAGACCCAGTACTTC. The rearrangement uses TRBV29-1 and TRBJ2-5; weak D call: TRBD2 (5 bases). V lost 7 bases, J lost 2 bases, and 17 bases lay in between. This CDR3 spans 14 amino acids. Germline lookup yields CDR1 SQVTM and CDR2 ANQGSEA.

This rearrangement joins TRBV5-1 to TRBJ2-3, with TRBD1 matching over 9 bases. The CDR3 runs to 16 residues. The germline CDR1 and CDR2 sequences are SGHRS and YFSETQ. The V and J ends lost 4 bases and 0 bases, in that order; junction bases with no gene match: 6. The CDR3 DNA reads TGCGCCAGCAGCCGGGGACAGGGCTTCAGCACAGATACGCAGTATTTT. Its protein product is CASSRGQGFSTDTQYF. The full variable domain, rest sourced from reference TRBV5-1 and TRBJ2-3, is KAGVTQTPRYLIKTRGQQVTLSCSPISGHRSVSWYQQTPGQGLQFLFEYFSETQRNKGNFPGRFSGRQFSNSRSEMNVSTLELGDSALYLCASSRGQGFSTDTQYFGPGTRLTVL.

V usage is TRBV4-1 and J usage is TRBJ1-1; D call uncertain. The V gene's germline CDR1 is MGHRA and CDR2 YSYEKL. This CDR3 has 16 residues. V shed 1 base and J shed 2 bases, with 14 bases lying between them. Written as DNA, the CDR3 is TGCGCCAGCAGCCAAGTCGCCGCAGGAATAAACACTGAAGCTTTCTTT. As protein: CASSQVAAGINTEAFF.

This sequence joins TRBV27 and TRBJ1-5; perhaps TRBD1 as D (5 bases). Trimming removed 6 bases at V and 5 bases at J, with 26 bases between. Germline CDR1 is MNHEY and CDR2 is SMNVEV (reference sequence). CDR3 length: 18 amino acids. CDR3 bases: TGTGCCAGCAGCTGCCCGCAGGGCGGCTGGGAGGGCCATCAGCCCCAGCATTTT. This sequence encodes CASSCPQGGWEGHQPQHF.

Here the CDR3 DNA reads TGTGCCTTCACTACGGCGGGAGGAGGCGACGAGCAGTACTTC. It specifies CAFTTAGGGDEQYF. The genes are TRBV30 and TRBJ2-7, with TRBD2 identical over 8 bases. In germline, CDR1 is GTSNPN, CDR2 SVGIG (reference sequence). CDR3 length: 14 residues. Losses at the gene ends were 7 bases for V and 5 bases for J; bases not matched to a gene: 13.

This chain joins TRBV7-2 and TRBJ2-3, with a possible D match to TRBD1 (6 bases). The germline CDR1 and CDR2 sequences are SGHTA and FQGNSA. The ends were cut back, 3 bases at V and 5 bases at J, with 9 bases in the middle. The CDR3 is 13 amino acids. The CDR3 region is CASSFATGDTQYF. The CDR3 DNA sequence: TGTGCCAGCAGCTTTGCGACAGGAGATACGCAGTATTTT.

This clone has just one count. V and J are TRBV7-9 and TRBJ1-2, with 8 bases matching TRBD1. V shed 1 base and J 8 bases; nucleotides not matched to a gene: 9. Per the germline V gene, CDR1 is SEHNR and CDR2 is FQNEAQ (reference sequence). The CDR3 consists of 15 residues. The CDR3 loop reads CASSLGNGQGKGYTF. CDR3 sequence (DNA): TGTGCCAGCAGCTTAGGCAACGGACAGGGCAAAGGCTACACCTTC.

This clone was counted a single time. The V gene is TRBV13, the J gene TRBJ2-2, with 9 bases lining up with TRBD1. Germline V lookup: CDR1 PRHDT, CDR2 FYEKMQ (reference sequence). The CDR3 has 14 residues. The trim removed 5 bases at V and 7 bases at J, leaving 5 bases unmatched. Written as DNA, the CDR3 is TGTGCCAGCAGCCAGACAGGGGGTATCGGGGAGCTGTTTTTT. Residues: CASSQTGGIGELFF.

The chain joins TRBV7-9 to TRBJ1-2; 8 bases agree with TRBD1. Germline-derived CDR1 and CDR2 are SEHNR and FQNEAQ (reference sequence). V shed 7 bases, J shed 4 bases, and the junction held 20 bases outside the gene matches. The CDR3 has 18 amino acids. The CDR3 bases are TGTGCCAGCACCGACCAGGGGGCTAATACTCCGGATGGCTATGGCTACACCTTC. Its translation is CASTDQGANTPDGYGYTF.

This sequence joins TRBV4-3 and TRBJ2-3; D ambiguous. This CDR3 is built from 14 residues. Per germline, CDR1 LGHNA and CDR2 YSLEER. Trimming removed 0 bases from V and 9 bases from J, with 13 bases in between. The CDR3 is CASSQDTGGGTQYF. The CDR3 DNA is TGCGCCAGCAGCCAAGACACTGGCGGTGGGACGCAGTATTTT.

This chain uses TRBV10-3 with TRBJ1-1; D may be TRBD1 (5 bases). V shed 5 bases and J shed 0 bases, with 7 bases lying between them. The CDR3 runs to 13 residues. The germline CDR1 and CDR2 sequences are ENHRY and SYGVKD. The DNA of the CDR3 is TGTGCCATCAGTAGGGGCGTGAACACTGAAGCTTTCTTT. Translated: CAISRGVNTEAFF.

This clone has only one observation. CDR3 in DNA: TGTGCCAGCTCGAACGCGGCGGGGGGCCCAAAGACCCAGTACTTC. Translating gives CASSNAAGGPKTQYF. This rearrangement joins TRBV19 to TRBJ2-5; 8 nucleotides align to TRBD2. The CDR3 runs to 15 residues. Trimming cost V 9 bases and J 6 bases; bases outside gene matches: 15. From germline, CDR1 is LNHDA and CDR2 SQIVND (reference sequence).

The genes are TRBV20-1 and TRBJ2-1; the D is unclear. The CDR3 extends over 10 amino acids. Trimming removed 3 bases at V and 7 bases at J, with 4 bases between. CDR1 and CDR2 from the germline V gene are DFQATT and SNEGSKA (reference sequence). The CDR3 bases are TGCAGTGCTAGTCTGAATGAGCAGTTCTTC. It is translated as CSASLNEQFF.

The rearrangement links TRBV7-9 to TRBJ2-5, with TRBD2 as a possible D gene (6 bases). V lost 3 bases and J lost 0, with 11 bases in between. This CDR3 comprises 15 residues. Germline assignment: CDR1 SEHNR and CDR2 FQNEAQ (reference sequence). CDR3 sequence: CASSFPGGYQETQYF. The CDR3 DNA follows: TGTGCCAGCAGCTTCCCTGGAGGGTACCAAGAGACCCAGTACTTC.

The sample holds one count of this clone. The gene calls are TRBV19 and TRBJ2-2, with D possibly matching TRBD1 (5 bases). This CDR3 is 14 amino acids long. The V and J ends lost 3 bases and 5 bases respectively, with 10 bases between them. Per the germline V gene, CDR1 is LNHDA and CDR2 is SQIVND (reference sequence). This CDR3 reads CASSMSRATGELFF. The CDR3 DNA reads TGTGCCAGTAGTATGTCCAGGGCTACCGGGGAGCTGTTTTTT.

This chain uses TRBV5-6 with TRBJ2-7; the match to TRBD1 covers 7 bases. The trim removed 4 bases at V and 0 bases at J, leaving 1 base unmatched. Germline CDR1 reads SGHDT; CDR2 reads YYEEEE. The CDR3 totals 13 residues. The CDR3: CASSRTGSYEQYF. CDR3 sequence (DNA): TGTGCCAGCAGCCGGACAGGCTCCTACGAGCAGTACTTC.

This chain uses TRBV4-2 with TRBJ2-1; 8 bases agree with TRBD2. The CDR3 extends over 16 amino acids. Germline values: CDR1 LGHNA, CDR2 YNFKEQ. V trimming: 0 bases; J trimming: 8 bases; junction bases outside the gene matches: 9. CDR3 in amino acids: CASSQEGSGGVDEQFF. For the CDR3, the DNA is TGTGCCAGCAGCCAAGAGGGGTCGGGAGGGGTGGATGAGCAGTTCTTC.

The gene calls are TRBV7-6 and TRBJ1-1; 9 bases are a match to TRBD1. Per the germline V gene, CDR1 is SGHVS and CDR2 is FNYEAQ. Germline trimming cut 4 bases from V and 8 bases from J; bases unmatched to any gene: 5. The CDR3 runs to 13 residues. The DNA for the CDR3 is TGTGCCAGCAGCTCCGGGACAGGGAGAGAAGCTTTCTTT. This sequence encodes CASSSGTGREAFF.

This chain links TRBV30 with TRBJ2-5; TRBD2 aligns across 8 bases. Germline-derived CDR1 and CDR2 are GTSNPN and SVGIG (reference sequence). The CDR3 runs 13 residues. The ends lost 3 bases at V and 7 bases at J; junction bases unmatched: 7. CDR3 bases: TGTGCCTGGAGGAGCGGGGGCTCGGGGACCCAGTACTTC. Its translation is CAWRSGGSGTQYF.

The J gene is TRBJ2-4, the V gene TRBV7-3, with D possibly matching TRBD2 (5 bases). V was clipped by 4 bases and J by 0 bases, with 13 bases between them. This CDR3 is 16 amino acids long. Germline V gene data show CDR1 as SGHTA and CDR2 as FQGTGA. CDR3 sequence reads: CASSSPAGLAKNIQYF. The CDR3 bases are TGTGCCAGCAGCTCCCCGGCGGGCCTAGCCAAAAACATTCAGTACTTC.

This chain links TRBV30 with TRBJ2-3; 7 bases line up with TRBD2. CDR3 length: 14 amino acids. Germline loops: CDR1 GTSNPN, CDR2 SVGIG (reference sequence). The junction had 8 bases not matched to a gene; V was cut back by 6 bases and J by 2 bases. In nucleotides, the CDR3 is TGTGCCTGCCGGCCTAGCGGCTCCACAGATACGCAGTATTTT. Amino acid sequence: CACRPSGSTDTQYF.

The gene calls are TRBV5-1 and TRBJ2-7; TRBD1 might be the D (6 bases). V was trimmed by 7 bases and J by 7 bases, leaving 21 bases between them. The CDR3 spans 14 residues. Germline CDR1 is SGHRS and CDR2 is YFSETQ. In nucleotides, the CDR3 is TGCGCCAGCCACGCAGGGCCCACCACAGGGGAGCAGTACTTC. Translating it yields CASHAGPTTGEQYF.

The rearrangement uses TRBV4-1 and TRBJ1-2; D is undetermined. Germline values: CDR1 MGHRA, CDR2 YSYEKL. The CDR3 is 13 amino acids. With 4 bases removed from V and 1 base from J, the gap between germline ends came to 7 bases. The CDR3 here is CASSLDFNYGYTF. In DNA form, the CDR3 reads TGCGCCAGCAGCCTAGACTTTAACTATGGCTACACCTTC.

The rearrangement uses TRBV7-2 and TRBJ1-3, with TRBD1 matching over 7 bases. The CDR3 runs 14 residues. Germline values: CDR1 SGHTA, CDR2 FQGNSA. V was pared by 5 bases and J by 7 bases, with 8 bases of the junction left unmatched. The CDR3 nucleotides are TGTGCCAGCAGCCCCAAGACAGGGCGGAACACCATATATTTT. Protein sequence: CASSPKTGRNTIYF.